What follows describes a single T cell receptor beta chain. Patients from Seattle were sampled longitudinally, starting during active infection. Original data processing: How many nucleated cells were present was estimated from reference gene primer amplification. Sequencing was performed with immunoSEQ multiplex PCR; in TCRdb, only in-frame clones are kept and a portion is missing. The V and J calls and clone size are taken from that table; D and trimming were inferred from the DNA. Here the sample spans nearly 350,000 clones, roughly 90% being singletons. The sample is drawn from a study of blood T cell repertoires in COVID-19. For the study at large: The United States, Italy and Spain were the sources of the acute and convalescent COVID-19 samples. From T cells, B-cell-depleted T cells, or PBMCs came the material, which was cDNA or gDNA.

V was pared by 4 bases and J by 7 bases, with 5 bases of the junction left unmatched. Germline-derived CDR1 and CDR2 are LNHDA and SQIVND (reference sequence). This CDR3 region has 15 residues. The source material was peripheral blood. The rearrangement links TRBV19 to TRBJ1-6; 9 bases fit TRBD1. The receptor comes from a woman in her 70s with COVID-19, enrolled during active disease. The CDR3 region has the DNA TGTGCCAGTAGTACGCCGGGGACAGGGAATTCACCCCTCCACTTT. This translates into CASSTPGTGNSPLHF.